Each of the 10 T cell receptor beta chains below was sequenced from the same sample in a study of cytomegalovirus exposure and HLA in healthy donors. A multiplex PCR was run with 60 Vbeta primers and 13 Jbeta primers. The assay was immunoSEQ multiplex PCR, and TCRdb's table has in-frame clones only and misses some. The repertoire holds under 55,000 clones, with about 73% as singletons. The sequenced sample was PBMCs. The receptors stem from a man aged 18 to 29 in good health and CMV-seronegative.

The CDR3 sequence is CASREGLAAPDYFTDTQYF. The CDR3 DNA follows: TGTGCCAGTAGAGAGGGACTAGCGGCCCCCGACTACTTCACAGATACGCAGTATTTT. The chain joins TRBV19 to TRBJ2-3, with 11 bases matching TRBD2. V dropped 6 bases and J dropped 2; count of bases not matched to a gene: 16. The CDR3 has 19 residues. Germline CDR1 reads LNHDA; CDR2 reads SQIVND (reference sequence).

This chain uses TRBV25-1 with TRBJ1-4; 7 nucleotides align to TRBD1. Trimming took 5 bases from V and 6 from J; bases not matched to a gene: 6. Germline CDR1 MGHDK, CDR2 SYGVNS. The CDR3 covers 14 residues. CDR3 amino acids: CASSRQGLDEKLFF. The CDR3 coding sequence is TGTGCCAGCAGTCGACAGGGTTTAGATGAAAAACTGTTTTTT.

V is TRBV29-1 and J is TRBJ2-7; 8 nucleotides agree with TRBD1. The germline V gene has CDR1 SQVTM and CDR2 ANQGSEA. The CDR3 is 12 residues long. The V and J ends lost 7 bases and 2 bases, in that order; junction bases with no gene match: 4. The CDR3 loop reads CSARQGPYEQYF. CDR3 bases: TGCAGCGCCCGACAGGGGCCCTACGAGCAGTACTTC.

This clone occurred once. The chain recombines TRBV11-2 with TRBJ2-7, with a possible D match to TRBD1 (5 bases). V shed 3 bases and J shed 3 bases, with 12 bases lying between them. Per germline, CDR1 SGHAT and CDR2 FQNNGV. This CDR3 spans 14 amino acids. CDR3 in DNA: TGTGCCAGCAGCTTGGGTCAGGGATACTACGAGCAGTACTTC. Its translation: CASSLGQGYYEQYF.

With respect to this clone: Relative to the germline gene, one junction end is altered; a read error may explain this. This sequence joins TRBV7-7 and TRBJ2-4; weak D call: TRBD2 (6 bases). This CDR3 has 13 amino acids. Germline V CDR1 and CDR2: SSHAT, FNYEAQ (reference sequence). The CDR3 sequence is CASSTDEGGIQYF. Written as DNA, the CDR3 is TGTGCTAGCAGCACCGACGAGGGAGGCATTCAGTACTTC.

J is TRBJ2-7 and V is TRBV6-5; 7 bases are a match to TRBD2. CDR3 length: 16 residues. V was pared by 0 bases and J by 4 bases, with 9 bases of the junction left unmatched. Germline lookup yields CDR1 MNHEY and CDR2 SVGAGI. The DNA for the CDR3 is TGTGCCAGCAGTTACTCGACGGCGGGAGTGTCTTACGAGCAGTACTTC. Translating gives CASSYSTAGVSYEQYF.

This clone was recorded only once. J is TRBJ1-1 and V is TRBV6-5; D uncertain. The CDR3 covers 14 residues. The ends were cut back, 5 bases at V and 4 bases at J, with 14 bases in the middle. The germline V gene has CDR1 MNHEY and CDR2 SVGAGI. The CDR3 is CASSPPSLATEAFF. DNA of the CDR3: TGTGCCAGCAGTCCGCCAAGTCTGGCCACTGAAGCTTTCTTT.

The CDR3: CSFSVGGGSYNEQFF. CDR3 DNA sequence: TGCAGCTTCTCCGTCGGCGGCGGCTCCTACAATGAGCAGTTCTTC. The rearrangement joins TRBV29-1 to TRBJ2-1; D gene ambiguous. V was trimmed by 8 bases and J by 0 bases, leaving 17 bases between them. Germline CDR1 SQVTM, CDR2 ANQGSEA. The CDR3 covers 15 residues.

The chain carries TRBV4-1 and TRBJ1-1, with D hard to call. This CDR3 is built from 11 residues. Trimming left V 10 bases short and J 3 bases short, with 9 bases between. CDR1 and CDR2 from the germline V gene are MGHRA and YSYEKL. The CDR3 region has the DNA TGCGCCACCTCCCGGGACACTGAAGCTTTCTTT. Translation gives CATSRDTEAFF.

The V gene is TRBV28, the J gene TRBJ1-6; no clear D gene. Trimming pared 8 bases from V and 9 bases from J, leaving 11 bases between. Germline V lookup: CDR1 MDHEN, CDR2 SYDVKM. This CDR3 spans 12 amino acids. The CDR3 bases are TGTGCCAGCGGCGAGGTGGGTTCACCCCTCCACTTT. This translates into CASGEVGSPLHF. Supplemented by reference TRBV28 and TRBJ1-6, the full variable domain reads DVKVTQSSRYLVKRTGEKVFLECVQDMDHENMFWYRQDPGLGLRLIYFSYDVKMKEKGDIPEGYSVSREKKERFSLILESASTNQTSMYLCASGEVGSPLHFGNGTRLTVT.